These 29 T cell receptor beta chains came from one sample sequenced in a study of blood T cell repertoires in COVID-19. Generated by immunoSEQ multiplex PCR, the TCRdb table keeps only in-frame clones and is missing some. The repertoire holds 70,000 or so clones, with approximately 88% as singletons. Sample: peripheral blood. These receptors were taken from a woman in her 50s with acute or convalescent COVID-19.

For the CDR3, the DNA is TGTGCCAGCAGACCCGGGGGGTCTGGAAACACCATATATTTT. Translating gives CASRPGGSGNTIYF. The chain couples TRBV6-5 to TRBJ1-3; D may be TRBD1 (5 bases). V lost 6 bases and J lost 1, with 10 bases in between. Germline V gives CDR1 MNHEY, CDR2 SVGAGI. CDR3 length: 14 residues.

V usage is TRBV28 and J usage is TRBJ2-1, with D tentatively TRBD2 (6 bases). From germline, CDR1 is MDHEN and CDR2 SYDVKM. V lost 7 bases, J lost 8 bases, and 18 bases lay in between. The CDR3 is 14 amino acids. CDR3 DNA: TGTGCCAGCATCCGGGGCCCCCGGGGGTATGAGCAGTTCTTC. Amino acids: CASIRGPRGYEQFF.

This clone was seen just once. CDR3 residues: CSARLRDTQYF. The DNA for the CDR3 is TGCAGTGCTAGGCTTAGAGATACGCAGTATTTT. The chain recombines TRBV20-1 with TRBJ2-3, with D unresolved. The CDR3 is 11 amino acids. The germline V gene has CDR1 DFQATT and CDR2 SNEGSKA (reference sequence). V was cut by 3 bases and J by 5 bases, with 6 bases left in between.

This clone was seen a few times. This sequence joins TRBV6-5 and TRBJ2-1, with 11 bases lining up with TRBD1. V trimming: 7 bases; J trimming: 1 base; junction bases outside the gene matches: 3. CDR3 length: 15 amino acids. Germline CDR1 is MNHEY and CDR2 is SVGAGI. CDR3 region: CASIRDRGSYNEQFF. As DNA, the CDR3 is TGTGCCAGCATAAGGGACAGGGGGTCCTACAATGAGCAGTTCTTC.

The rearrangement uses TRBV10-3 and TRBJ2-7; TRBD2 is a possible D gene (6 bases). The CDR3 has 14 amino acids. The germline CDR1 and CDR2 sequences are ENHRY and SYGVKD. Trimming took off 7 bases at V and 2 bases at J, with 15 bases between the two ends. The CDR3 spells CAIMRDSNAYEQYF. DNA for the CDR3: TGTGCCATCATGAGGGACTCGAACGCCTACGAGCAGTACTTC.

J is TRBJ2-1 and V is TRBV19, with 7 positions matching TRBD1. CDR1 is LNHDA and CDR2 is SQIVND in the germline V gene (reference sequence). The CDR3 totals 13 residues. V lost 9 bases to trimming and J lost 4 bases; unmatched junction nucleotides: 6. Here the CDR3 reads CASSNRGYNEQFF. The CDR3, as DNA: TGTGCCAGCTCGAACAGGGGTTACAATGAGCAGTTCTTC.

As concerns this clone: An end of the junction differs from the germline gene, which may be a read error. This rearrangement joins TRBV5-1 to TRBJ2-1; 8 nucleotides align to TRBD1. Germline values: CDR1 SGHRS, CDR2 YFSETQ. This CDR3 region has 12 residues. The CDR3 loop reads CASSLVRGQGVF. In nucleotides, the CDR3 is TGCGCCAGCAGCTTGGTTCGCGGACAGGGTGTCTTC.

The chain employs TRBV7-2 and TRBJ2-1, with a possible D match to TRBD2 (7 bases). CDR3 length equals 16 residues. Germline loops: CDR1 SGHTA, CDR2 FQGNSA. V was cut by 4 bases and J by 9 bases, with 22 bases left in between. CDR3 bases: TGTGCCAGCAGCTCAGGAGGGGGGAGGGCCATAGGTGAGCAGTTCTTC. Translating gives CASSSGGGRAIGEQFF.

The CDR3: CASSIALAENIQYF. CDR3 coding DNA: TGTGCCAGTAGTATCGCACTAGCGGAAAACATTCAGTACTTC. This chain links TRBV19 with TRBJ2-4, with 8 bases that match TRBD2. Germline V gene lookup returns CDR1 LNHDA and CDR2 SQIVND (reference sequence). Losses at the gene ends were 3 bases for V and 5 bases for J; bases not matched to a gene: 3. This CDR3 contains 14 residues.

The chain joins TRBV7-2 to TRBJ1-6; maybe TRBD1 (5 bases). The V gene lost 8 bases and the J gene lost 6 bases, with 17 bases spanning the gap. The CDR3 covers 15 residues. Germline values: CDR1 SGHTA, CDR2 FQGNSA. This CDR3 reads CASADPRQGNSPLHF. DNA for the CDR3: TGTGCCAGCGCCGACCCTCGGCAGGGTAATTCACCCCTCCACTTT.

The chain couples TRBV6-2 or TRBV6-3 to TRBJ1-2; 8 bases align to TRBD1. The CDR3 spans 15 residues. Germline loops: CDR1 MNHEY, CDR2 SVGEGT. V trimming: 4 bases; J trimming: 4 bases; junction bases outside the gene matches: 8. CDR3 region: CASSLTTGVSYGYTF. As DNA, the CDR3 is TGTGCCAGCAGTTTGACGACAGGGGTATCCTATGGCTACACCTTC.

The table lists this clone with a count of one. This sequence joins TRBV28 and TRBJ1-5; D unresolved. The germline V gene encodes CDR1 MDHEN and CDR2 SYDVKM. This CDR3 spans 13 amino acids. The ends were cut back, 6 bases at V and 5 bases at J, with 11 bases in the middle. The CDR3 loop reads CASSSISYQPQHF. In DNA, the CDR3 is TGTGCCAGCAGCTCGATCAGTTATCAGCCCCAGCATTTT.

Concerning this clone: At one end, the junction sequence differs from germline, possibly due to a read error. Here the CDR3 reads CAGGFYEQYF. CDR3 sequence (DNA): TGCGCGGGAGGGTTCTACGAGCAGTACTTC. J is TRBJ2-7 and V is TRBV7-9, with 9 bases fitting TRBD2. The CDR3 runs to 10 residues. Germline lookup yields CDR1 SEHNR and CDR2 FQNEAQ (reference sequence).

V usage is TRBV7-8 and J usage is TRBJ1-1; maybe TRBD1 (5 bases). V lost 1 base and J lost 3, with 12 bases in between. Germline values: CDR1 SGHVS, CDR2 FQNEAQ. The CDR3 length is 15 residues. In DNA form, the CDR3 reads TGTGCCAGCAGCTTAGTCGGCAGGGTCGACACTGAAGCTTTCTTT. Protein: CASSLVGRVDTEAFF.

V gene TRBV7-8 combines with J gene TRBJ1-1; D uncertain. The germline CDR1 and CDR2 sequences are SGHVS and FQNEAQ. The CDR3 spans 14 residues. V was pared by 2 bases and J by 1 base, with 8 bases between. The CDR3 nucleotides read TGTGCCAGCAGCTTACTTGGGAGGAACACTGAAGCTTTCTTT. Protein product: CASSLLGRNTEAFF.

This clone showed up just a few times. The V and J genes are TRBV3-1 (or the pseudogene TRBV3-2) and TRBJ2-7; no firm D call. Germline lookup yields CDR1 LGHDT and CDR2 YNNKEL (reference sequence). The CDR3 runs 14 residues. The germline V and J ends were trimmed by 4 bases and 6 bases, with 16 bases remaining between them. Here the CDR3 reads CASSPPDSSGEQYF. The CDR3 bases are TGTGCCAGCAGCCCTCCTGACTCATCGGGCGAGCAGTACTTC.

The chain joins TRBV6-5 to TRBJ2-1, with TRBD2 identical over 9 bases. CDR1 is MNHEY and CDR2 is SVGAGI in the germline V gene. V dropped 6 bases and J dropped 9; count of bases not matched to a gene: 9. The CDR3 consists of 14 residues. This chain's CDR3 is CASRRGGREVEQFF. The CDR3 DNA follows: TGTGCCAGCAGGCGGGGGGGCCGGGAGGTTGAGCAGTTCTTC.

The V gene is TRBV27, the J gene TRBJ1-5, with D maybe TRBD1 (6 bases). From germline, CDR1 is MNHEY and CDR2 SMNVEV (reference sequence). The CDR3 consists of 15 residues. V lost 6 bases to trimming and J lost 1 base, with 13 bases between them. The CDR3 here is CASSPGQRSNQPQHF. The CDR3 DNA sequence: TGTGCCAGCAGCCCCGGACAGAGAAGCAATCAGCCCCAGCATTTT.

The rearrangement uses TRBV19 and TRBJ1-5, with 8 bases that match TRBD1. The V gene end was trimmed by 5 bases and the J gene end by 5 bases; junction bases not matched to a gene: 11. The CDR3 has 16 amino acids. The V gene's germline CDR1 is LNHDA and CDR2 SQIVND (reference sequence). The CDR3 DNA sequence: TGTGCCAGTAGTCGTCTCCAGGACAGGGATCATCAGCCCCAGCATTTT. Its translation is CASSRLQDRDHQPQHF. Combining the CDR3 with reference TRBV19 and TRBJ1-5 gives the whole variable domain DGGITQSPKYLFRKEGQNVTLSCEQNLNHDAMYWYRQDPGQGLRLIYYSQIVNDFQKGDIAEGYSVSREKKESFPLTVTSAQKNPTAFYLCASSRLQDRDHQPQHFGDGTRLSIL.

This chain links TRBV6-5 with TRBJ1-6; TRBD1 matches at 8 bases. Germline V gene lookup returns CDR1 MNHEY and CDR2 SVGAGI. The length of the CDR3 is 13 residues. The V segment lost 11 bases and the J segment 4 bases; nucleotides outside the gene matches: 4. Here the CDR3 DNA reads TGTGCCGGCACAGGGGGTTATAATTCACCCCTCCACTTT. Residues: CAGTGGYNSPLHF.

This clone was detected once. The chain uses TRBV19 and TRBJ2-1; tentatively, D is TRBD2 (5 bases). This CDR3 spans 16 amino acids. Germline loops: CDR1 LNHDA, CDR2 SQIVND (reference sequence). V was trimmed by 2 bases and J by 4 bases, leaving 15 bases between them. For the CDR3, the DNA is TGTGCCAGTAGTATACAGAGAGGACGAGGGTACAATGAGCAGTTCTTC. Translating gives CASSIQRGRGYNEQFF.

The chain uses TRBV3-1 (or the pseudogene TRBV3-2) and TRBJ2-7; 14 nucleotides agree with TRBD2. In germline, CDR1 is LGHDT, CDR2 YNNKEL (reference sequence). This CDR3 is built from 15 residues. V was clipped by 5 bases and J by 6 bases; unmatched bases: 6. The CDR3 sequence: CASSRGLAGVSEQYF. Here the CDR3 DNA reads TGTGCCAGCAGCAGGGGACTAGCGGGAGTATCCGAGCAGTACTTC.

The chain couples TRBV24-1 to TRBJ1-5; tentative D call: TRBD1 (5 bases). There are 19 residues in the CDR3. Trimming took off 3 bases at V and 4 bases at J, with 24 bases between the two ends. From germline, CDR1 is KGHDR and CDR2 SFDVKD. As DNA, the CDR3 is TGTGCCACCAGTGATCGATTACAGGCCAGTCGACAGAGGAATCAGCCCCAGCATTTT. Amino acids: CATSDRLQASRQRNQPQHF.

This clone was recorded a few times. The rearrangement joins TRBV19 to TRBJ2-1; 7 nucleotides match TRBD2. Germline CDR1 and CDR2: LNHDA and SQIVND (reference sequence). This CDR3 is 15 amino acids long. V lost 3 bases to trimming and J lost 7 bases; unmatched junction nucleotides: 9. This CDR3 is CASSIAGVAGNEQFF. The CDR3 DNA sequence: TGTGCCAGTAGTATCGCGGGAGTTGCGGGGAATGAGCAGTTCTTC.

This chain uses TRBV5-1 with TRBJ2-1, with 12 bases fitting TRBD2. The length of the CDR3 is 16 residues. Losses at the gene ends were 3 bases for V and 7 bases for J; bases not matched to a gene: 8. Germline lookup yields CDR1 SGHRS and CDR2 YFSETQ. The CDR3 DNA is TGCGCCAGCAGCTCAACTGGGACTAGCGGGCGGAATGAGCAGTTCTTC. Amino acids: CASSSTGTSGRNEQFF.

CDR3 sequence reads: CASSPPGGTGGYEQYF. In DNA form, the CDR3 reads TGTGCCAGCTCACCACCGGGCGGGACAGGGGGGTACGAGCAGTACTTC. The chain joins TRBV18 to TRBJ2-7; 11 bases are a match to TRBD1. There are 16 residues in the CDR3. J lost 4 bases, V lost 0 bases, and 5 bases had no gene match. The V gene's germline CDR1 is KGHSH and CDR2 LQKENI.

The rearrangement links TRBV2 to TRBJ1-4; D unresolved. CDR1 and CDR2 from the germline V gene are SNHLY and FYNNEI. This CDR3 spans 14 amino acids. Between the trimmed V and J ends, which lost 6 bases and 0 bases, there was a span of 8 bases. Here the CDR3 reads CASRAEATNEKLFF. The CDR3 coding sequence is TGTGCCAGCAGGGCGGAGGCAACTAATGAAAAACTGTTTTTT. Together with reference TRBV2 and TRBJ1-4, the CDR3 gives the full variable domain: EPEVTQTPSHQVTQMGQEVILRCVPISNHLYFYWYRQILGQKVEFLVSFYNNEISEKSEIFDDQFSVERPDGSNFTLKIRSTKLEDSAMYFCASRAEATNEKLFFGSGTQLSVL.

This clone was observed once. The V and J genes are TRBV10-3 and TRBJ2-1, with 9 bases that match TRBD2. V shed 10 bases and J 3 bases; nucleotides not matched to a gene: 4. The CDR3 has 13 amino acids. CDR1 is ENHRY and CDR2 is SYGVKD in the germline V gene. CDR3 region: CATKRGDYNEQFF. The CDR3 DNA reads TGTGCCACAAAGCGGGGGGACTACAATGAGCAGTTCTTC.

The rearrangement joins TRBV3-1 (or the pseudogene TRBV3-2) to TRBJ2-3; no clear D gene. This CDR3 spans 14 amino acids. V dropped 4 bases and J dropped 4 bases, with 12 bases sitting between them. In germline, CDR1 is LGHDT, CDR2 YNNKEL (reference sequence). In nucleotides, the CDR3 is TGTGCCAGCAGCCGCAACAGCAATGCAGATACGCAGTATTTT. Protein: CASSRNSNADTQYF.